The 27 T cell receptor beta chains in this list originate from one sample, sequenced in a study of cytomegalovirus exposure and HLA in healthy donors. PCR was performed using 60 Vbeta and 13 Jbeta primers. Method: immunoSEQ multiplex PCR; TCRdb's copy keeps in-frame clones and lacks some. The sample shows tens of thousands of clones, around four fifths of them seen only once. The sequenced material came from PBMCs. All receptors come from a male donor in good health and CMV-seropositive.

The chain carries TRBV7-8 and TRBJ2-5, with 10 bases lining up with TRBD1. The V gene end was trimmed by 2 bases and the J gene end by 2 bases; junction bases not matched to a gene: 5. Germline CDR1 reads SGHVS; CDR2 reads FQNEAQ. The CDR3 consists of 16 residues. The DNA of the CDR3 is TGTGCCAGCAGCTTACGCGGGGACAGGGGTCAAGAGACCCAGTACTTC. Amino acids: CASSLRGDRGQETQYF.

This rearrangement joins TRBV27 to TRBJ2-7; no reliable D call. Germline V gene lookup returns CDR1 MNHEY and CDR2 SMNVEV (reference sequence). Trimming removed 0 bases at V and 6 bases at J, with 9 bases between. This CDR3 has 13 residues. CDR3 sequence: CASSLSILSEQYF. The CDR3, as DNA: TGTGCCAGCAGTTTATCGATTCTGAGCGAGCAGTACTTC.

The J gene is TRBJ1-1, the V gene TRBV7-3, with a tentative D call TRBD1 (5 bases). Trimming removed 2 bases from V and 2 bases from J, with 18 bases in between. CDR1 is SGHTA and CDR2 is FQGTGA in the germline V gene. There are 17 residues in the CDR3. CDR3 residues: CASSLRQLTSSNTEAFF. The DNA of the CDR3 is TGTGCCAGCAGCTTACGACAGCTAACTTCTTCTAACACTGAAGCTTTCTTT.

The chain uses TRBV27 and TRBJ1-1, with TRBD1 matching 7 bases. The CDR3 covers 20 residues. With 5 bases clipped from V and 0 bases from J, the junction kept 21 bases outside the gene matches. CDR1 and CDR2 from the germline V gene are MNHEY and SMNVEV (reference sequence). The CDR3 DNA is TGTGCCAGCAGTCCCCACCTACCGACAGGGCAACATCGCATGAACACTGAAGCTTTCTTT. Translation gives CASSPHLPTGQHRMNTEAFF.

The rearrangement joins TRBV28 to TRBJ2-7; tentatively, D is TRBD2 (6 bases). The CDR3 has 12 amino acids. The germline gives CDR1 MDHEN, CDR2 SYDVKM. Deletions cut 7 bases from V and 4 bases from J, with 11 bases between. CDR3 amino acids: CASTVGGYEQYF. The CDR3 bases are TGTGCCAGCACCGTCGGGGGTTACGAGCAGTACTTC.

The rearrangement links TRBV28 to TRBJ2-1; 12 bases agree with TRBD2. The germline V gene encodes CDR1 MDHEN and CDR2 SYDVKM. This CDR3 has 16 amino acids. With 4 bases clipped from V and 9 bases from J, the junction kept 10 bases outside the gene matches. The CDR3 DNA sequence: TGTGCCAGCAGTTCCCCCCCTAGCGGGGGGGCTCGTGAGCAGTTCTTC. Translated: CASSSPPSGGAREQFF.

The chain combines TRBV30 with TRBJ2-7, with 12 bases fitting TRBD2. Germline CDR1 reads GTSNPN; CDR2 reads SVGIG (reference sequence). The CDR3 is made up of 15 amino acids. With 0 bases clipped from V and 9 bases from J, the junction kept 9 bases outside the gene matches. The CDR3 spells CAWSVRASGGAAQYF. In nucleotides, the CDR3 is TGTGCCTGGAGTGTACGGGCTAGCGGGGGGGCCGCGCAGTACTTC.

This chain links TRBV5-1 with TRBJ2-2, with a weak D call TRBD2 (6 bases). There are 16 residues in the CDR3. Between the trimmed V and J ends, which lost 4 bases and 3 bases, there was a span of 16 bases. Germline CDR1 is SGHRS and CDR2 is YFSETQ. The CDR3 coding sequence is TGCGCCAGCAGCCCGTCGACTAGGTCGGACACCGGGGAGCTGTTTTTT. Its translation is CASSPSTRSDTGELFF.

This chain connects TRBV7-3 to TRBJ2-5; weak D call: TRBD2 (6 bases). This CDR3 comprises 14 residues. The V and J ends lost 0 bases and 3 bases respectively, with 8 bases between them. Germline CDR1 reads SGHTA; CDR2 reads FQGTGA. The CDR3 reads CASSLTSGKETQYF. The CDR3 coding sequence is TGTGCCAGCAGCTTAACTAGCGGTAAAGAGACCCAGTACTTC.

The chain recombines TRBV5-6 with TRBJ2-5, with 10 bases that match TRBD2. The DNA end is a closer match to TRBJ2-7, so the J assignment may be wrong. The CDR3 has 19 amino acids. CDR1 is SGHDT and CDR2 is YYEEEE in the germline V gene. CDR3 protein: CASSFWGPASGRPSYEQYF. The CDR3 coding sequence is TGTGCCAGCAGCTTTTGGGGTCCAGCTAGCGGGAGACCCTCCTACGAGCAGTACTTC.

With respect to this clone: Germline and junction disagree at one end, which may indicate a read error. The CDR3 is CSARGGSSVDF. CDR3 DNA sequence: TGCAGCGCCCGGGGGGGTTCGAGTGTGGACTTC. The rearrangement uses TRBV29-1 and TRBJ1-2, with a weak D call TRBD1 (5 bases). There are 11 residues in the CDR3. From germline, CDR1 is SQVTM and CDR2 ANQGSEA.

The chain joins TRBV18 to TRBJ1-5; D unclear. Germline V gene lookup returns CDR1 KGHSH and CDR2 LQKENI. This CDR3 is 13 amino acids long. The V end lost 3 bases, the J end lost 3 bases, and 6 bases lay between the germline ends. The CDR3: CASSPNNNQPQHF. CDR3 nucleotide sequence: TGTGCCAGCTCACCCAACAACAATCAGCCCCAGCATTTT.

J is TRBJ2-3 and V is TRBV7-2; D not resolved. Germline CDR1 is SGHTA and CDR2 is FQGNSA. The CDR3 runs to 12 residues. Trimming left V 7 bases short and J 3 bases short, with 8 bases between. The CDR3, as DNA: TGTGCCAGCAACCGGTGGACAGATACGCAGTATTTT. This encodes CASNRWTDTQYF.

This clone was observed a handful of times. V usage is TRBV15 and J usage is TRBJ2-1, with TRBD2 as a possible D gene (5 bases). Germline CDR1 and CDR2: LNHNV and YYDKDF (reference sequence). V lost 9 bases and J lost 4, with 19 bases in between. There are 15 residues in the CDR3. CDR3 DNA sequence: TGTGCCACAGACCGAGGGCCGGTGCTTTACAATGAGCAGTTCTTC. It encodes CATDRGPVLYNEQFF.

This clone was seen a handful of times. V is TRBV6-4 and J is TRBJ2-7, with 12 positions matching TRBD2. J was trimmed by 4 bases and V by 6 bases; bases with no gene match: 19. This CDR3 has 19 residues. The germline V gene has CDR1 MRHNA and CDR2 SNTAGT. CDR3 in amino acids: CASRGVGDLAGGPCYEQYF. The CDR3 nucleotides read TGTGCCAGCAGGGGGGTCGGGGACCTAGCGGGAGGGCCTTGTTACGAGCAGTACTTC.

The chain uses TRBV28 and TRBJ2-7; D is uncertain. V lost 1 base to trimming and J lost 5 bases, with 9 bases between them. Per germline, CDR1 MDHEN and CDR2 SYDVKM. The CDR3 is 13 residues long. The CDR3 DNA reads TGTGCCAGCAGTTTATTGTCCCGGGACGAGCAGTACTTC. It specifies CASSLLSRDEQYF.

V is TRBV28 and J is TRBJ1-1, with D uncertain. The V gene's germline CDR1 is MDHEN and CDR2 SYDVKM. The V gene lost 3 bases and the J gene lost 0 bases, with 8 bases spanning the gap. The CDR3 sequence is 14 residues long. The CDR3 DNA is TGTGCCAGCAGTTTGGGAGGTCTGAACACTGAAGCTTTCTTT. Its translation is CASSLGGLNTEAFF.

This chain links TRBV15 with TRBJ2-7; TRBD1 matches 9 bases. V was clipped by 3 bases and J by 4 bases; unmatched bases: 4. Germline V CDR1 and CDR2: LNHNV, YYDKDF (reference sequence). CDR3 length: 14 residues. The CDR3 nucleotides read TGTGCCACCAGCAGGTCCGGGACAGGGTACGAGCAGTACTTC. The encoded protein is CATSRSGTGYEQYF.

Only a few counts were recorded for this clone. This chain links TRBV5-1 with TRBJ1-1, with TRBD1 identical over 9 bases. Germline CDR1 and CDR2: SGHRS and YFSETQ. The CDR3 is 15 residues long. After removal of 1 base from V and 2 bases from J, the junction contained 3 bases not matched to a gene. DNA of the CDR3: TGCGCCAGCAGCTTGTTGGGACAGGGTAACACTGAAGCTTTCTTT. Translated, it gives CASSLLGQGNTEAFF.

The V call is TRBV5-1, the J call TRBJ2-5; TRBD1 matches 12 bases. Trimming cost V 6 bases and J 4 bases; bases outside gene matches: 16. Germline CDR1 is SGHRS and CDR2 is YFSETQ. The CDR3 covers 18 residues. CDR3 sequence: CASMDKGRDRGPRETQYF. The CDR3 DNA sequence: TGCGCCAGCATGGATAAGGGCCGGGACAGGGGGCCCCGAGAGACCCAGTACTTC.

The V and J genes are TRBV18 and TRBJ2-3; no reliable D call. The CDR3 spans 13 residues. Trimming left V 2 bases short and J 6 bases short, with 9 bases between. The germline CDR1 and CDR2 sequences are KGHSH and LQKENI. The CDR3 loop reads CASSPSLADTQYF. The CDR3 region has the DNA TGTGCCAGCTCACCATCGCTCGCGGATACGCAGTATTTT.

The V call is TRBV15, the J call TRBJ1-2; TRBD1 agrees at 7 bases. The V gene's germline CDR1 is LNHNV and CDR2 YYDKDF (reference sequence). The ends lost 6 bases at V and 2 bases at J; junction bases unmatched: 6. The CDR3 spans 14 residues. In DNA, the CDR3 is TGTGCCACCAGTAGACAGGGTGGCAACTATGGCTACACCTTC. This translates into CATSRQGGNYGYTF.

The chain joins TRBV27 to TRBJ2-5, with 8 bases lining up with TRBD1. The germline CDR1 and CDR2 sequences are MNHEY and SMNVEV (reference sequence). The CDR3 contains 16 residues. The junction had 6 bases not matched to a gene; V was cut back by 2 bases and J by 1 base. CDR3: CASSLARTGSQETQYF. The DNA for the CDR3 is TGTGCCAGCAGTTTAGCCCGGACAGGGTCCCAAGAGACCCAGTACTTC.

V is TRBV19 and J is TRBJ2-1; D possibly corresponds to TRBD2 (6 bases). Deletions cut 1 base from V and 11 bases from J, with 15 bases between. CDR1 and CDR2 from the germline V gene are LNHDA and SQIVND (reference sequence). The CDR3 runs 14 residues. CDR3 bases: TGTGCCAGTAGTATAGGGCTCGGAGGGGCCCAGCAGTTCTTC. It specifies CASSIGLGGAQQFF.

This rearrangement joins TRBV29-1 to TRBJ2-3; 8 nucleotides match TRBD2. This CDR3 has 14 residues. Germline trimming cut 5 bases from V and 2 bases from J; bases unmatched to any gene: 6. The germline V gene has CDR1 SQVTM and CDR2 ANQGSEA. The CDR3 region is CSVPLAGITDTQYF. CDR3 nucleotide sequence: TGCAGCGTTCCCCTAGCGGGTATCACAGATACGCAGTATTTT.

This chain connects TRBV19 to TRBJ2-3, with D maybe TRBD2 (6 bases). V lost 6 bases, J lost 3 bases, and 13 bases lay in between. Germline V gene data show CDR1 as LNHDA and CDR2 as SQIVND (reference sequence). CDR3 length: 14 amino acids. CDR3 in DNA: TGTGCCAGTAGCTGGCTAGCGAGTACAGATACGCAGTATTTT. Translation: CASSWLASTDTQYF.

The J gene is TRBJ1-1, the V gene TRBV30; TRBD1 agrees at 7 bases. The germline V gene encodes CDR1 GTSNPN and CDR2 SVGIG (reference sequence). Trimming cost V 3 bases and J 7 bases; bases outside gene matches: 14. This CDR3 is 15 amino acids long. The CDR3 protein is CAWREVGIRGFEAFF. The CDR3 DNA sequence: TGTGCCTGGAGGGAGGTGGGCATCAGGGGGTTTGAAGCTTTCTTT.